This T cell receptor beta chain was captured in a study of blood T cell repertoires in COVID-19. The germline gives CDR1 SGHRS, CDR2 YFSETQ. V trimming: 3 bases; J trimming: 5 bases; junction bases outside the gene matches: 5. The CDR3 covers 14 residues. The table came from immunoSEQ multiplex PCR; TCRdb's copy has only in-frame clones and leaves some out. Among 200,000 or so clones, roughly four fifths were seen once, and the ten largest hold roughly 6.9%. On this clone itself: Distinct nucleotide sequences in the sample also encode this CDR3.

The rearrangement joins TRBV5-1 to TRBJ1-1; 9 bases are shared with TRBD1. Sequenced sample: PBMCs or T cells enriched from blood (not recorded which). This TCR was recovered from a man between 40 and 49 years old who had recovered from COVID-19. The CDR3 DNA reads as TGCGCCAGCAGCTCGGACAGGGGTGGTACTGAAGCTTTCTTT. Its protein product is CASSSDRGGTEAFF.